The following is a T cell receptor (beta chain) sequence with its context. What it binds is unknown. The data were obtained in a study of T-cell reconstitution after alpha-beta-depleted transplantation in children. Germline V lookup: CDR1 SQVTM, CDR2 ANQGSEA. The length of the CDR3 is 14 residues. V dropped 8 bases and J dropped 0 bases, with 15 bases sitting between them. Broader study findings: Recipient T cells and thymic progenitors that survived gave rise to the high TCRbeta diversity observed at day 60 in some patients. Several hundred rapidly expanded clones from non-depleted graft cells reportedly supplied alpha-beta T cells about two months post-transplant. After one year, T-cell counts and TCRbeta diversity mostly came from new T cells.

As it was prepared, the TCRbeta library received unique molecular identifiers. TCRdb called the PCR reads again in MiXCR, with one record for every CDR3 protein. The sample contains about 980,000 distinct CDR3 sequences, around 30% of which appear only once. The sequence was obtained from a boy in the first two years of life who had a stem cell transplant for SCID, so the T cells may come from the graft donor. The sequences come from PBMCs, mostly from graft donor cells, collected 360 days after TCRalphabeta/CD19-depleted stem cell transplant. The chain uses TRBV29-1 and TRBJ2-3, with D maybe TRBD1 (5 bases). The CDR3 DNA sequence: TGCAGCACCGGACACCGGGCCAGCACAGATACGCAGTATTTT. Its protein product is CSTGHRASTDTQYF.